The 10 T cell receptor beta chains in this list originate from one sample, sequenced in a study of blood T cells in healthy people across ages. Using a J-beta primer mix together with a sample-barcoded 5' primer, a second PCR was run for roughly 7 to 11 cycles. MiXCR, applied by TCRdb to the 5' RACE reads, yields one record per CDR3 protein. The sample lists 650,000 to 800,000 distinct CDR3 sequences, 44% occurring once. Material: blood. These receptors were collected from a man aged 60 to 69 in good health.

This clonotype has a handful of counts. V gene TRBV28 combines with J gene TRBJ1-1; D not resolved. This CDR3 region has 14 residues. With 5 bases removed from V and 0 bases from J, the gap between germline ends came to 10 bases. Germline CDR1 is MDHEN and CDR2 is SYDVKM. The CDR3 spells CASSELELNTEAFF. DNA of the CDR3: TGTGCCAGCAGTGAATTAGAACTGAACACTGAAGCTTTCTTT. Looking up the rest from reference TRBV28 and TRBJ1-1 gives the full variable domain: DVKVTQSSRYLVKRTGEKVFLECVQDMDHENMFWYRQDPGLGLRLIYFSYDVKMKEKGDIPEGYSVSREKKERFSLILESASTNQTSMYLCASSELELNTEAFFGQGTRLTVV.

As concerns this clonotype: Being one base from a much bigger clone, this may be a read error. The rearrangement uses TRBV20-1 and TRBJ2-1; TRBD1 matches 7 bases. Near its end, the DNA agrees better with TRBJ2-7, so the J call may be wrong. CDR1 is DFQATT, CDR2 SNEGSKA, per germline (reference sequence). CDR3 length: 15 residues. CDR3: CSARPLDRVYNEQYF. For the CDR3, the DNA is TGCAGTGCTAGACCACTAGACAGGGTCTACAATGAGCAGTACTTC.

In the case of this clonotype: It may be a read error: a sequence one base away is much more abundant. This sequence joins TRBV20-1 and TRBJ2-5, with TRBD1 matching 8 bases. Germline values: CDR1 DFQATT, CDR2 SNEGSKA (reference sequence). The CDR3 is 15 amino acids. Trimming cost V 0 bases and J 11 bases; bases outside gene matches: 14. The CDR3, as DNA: TGCAGTGCTAGAGATCCCGGACAGGGAACCTACAAGCAGTACTTC. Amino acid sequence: CSARDPGQGTYKQYF.

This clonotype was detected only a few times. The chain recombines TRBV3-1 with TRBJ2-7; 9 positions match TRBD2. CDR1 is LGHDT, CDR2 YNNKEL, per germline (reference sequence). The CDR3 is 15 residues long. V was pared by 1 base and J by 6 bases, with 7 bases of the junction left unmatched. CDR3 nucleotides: TGTGCCAGCAGCCAAGCAGCGGGGGGCTTCTCCGAGCAGTACTTC. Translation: CASSQAAGGFSEQYF.

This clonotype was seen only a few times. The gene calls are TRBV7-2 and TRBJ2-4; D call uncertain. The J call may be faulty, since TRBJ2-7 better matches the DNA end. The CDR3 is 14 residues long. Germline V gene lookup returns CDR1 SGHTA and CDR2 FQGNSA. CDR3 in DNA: TGTGCCAGCAGCTTAGCCCCAGCAACCTACGAGCAGTACTTC. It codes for CASSLAPATYEQYF.

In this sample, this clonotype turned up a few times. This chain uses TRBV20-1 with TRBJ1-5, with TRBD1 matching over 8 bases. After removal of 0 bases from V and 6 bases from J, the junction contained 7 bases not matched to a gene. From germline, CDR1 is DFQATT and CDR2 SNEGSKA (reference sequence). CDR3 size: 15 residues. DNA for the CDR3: TGCAGTGCTAGAGAGCAGGGGGCGCGGGGTCAGCCCCAGCATTTT. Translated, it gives CSAREQGARGQPQHF.

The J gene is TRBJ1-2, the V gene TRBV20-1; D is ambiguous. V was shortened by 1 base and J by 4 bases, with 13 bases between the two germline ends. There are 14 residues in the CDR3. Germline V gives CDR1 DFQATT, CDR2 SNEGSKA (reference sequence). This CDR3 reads CSARVSSQIYGYTF. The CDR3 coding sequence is TGCAGTGCTAGAGTGAGCAGCCAAATCTATGGCTACACCTTC.

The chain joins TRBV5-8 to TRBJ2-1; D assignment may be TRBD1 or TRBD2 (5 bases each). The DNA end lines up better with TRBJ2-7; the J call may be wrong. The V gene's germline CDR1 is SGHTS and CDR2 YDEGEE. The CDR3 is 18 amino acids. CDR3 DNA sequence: TGTGCCAGCAGCTTGGGGATAACCGGGACCACCACCTACAATGAGCAGTACTTC. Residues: CASSLGITGTTTYNEQYF.

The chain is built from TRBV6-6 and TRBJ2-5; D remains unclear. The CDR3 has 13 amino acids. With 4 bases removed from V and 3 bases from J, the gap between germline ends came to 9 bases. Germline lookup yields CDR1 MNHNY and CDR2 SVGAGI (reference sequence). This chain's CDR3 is CASSSNTKETQYF. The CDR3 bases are TGTGCCAGCAGTTCGAATACCAAAGAGACCCAGTACTTC.

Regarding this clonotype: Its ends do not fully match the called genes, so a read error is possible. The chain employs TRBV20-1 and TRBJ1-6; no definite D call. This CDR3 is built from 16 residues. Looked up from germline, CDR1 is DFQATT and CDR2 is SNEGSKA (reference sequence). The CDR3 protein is CSARVGESSYNSPFHF. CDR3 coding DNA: TGCAGTGCTAGAGTTGGGGAGAGCTCCTATAATTCACCCTTCCACTTT.